The clone carrying this T cell receptor beta chain was detected only a few times. No antigen is known for it. The CDR3 consists of 16 residues. Between the trimmed V and J ends, which lost 0 bases and 5 bases, there was a span of 13 bases. Germline V gene lookup returns CDR1 SGHDN and CDR2 FVKESK. The sample is drawn from a study of vaccination effects on CD4 cells after COVID-19. Using viral peptide pools, the ViraFEST assay grew out antigen-specific CD4+ T cells prior to sequencing. When more than 9 days of culture had elapsed, CD4+ T cells were isolated. The healthy vaccine recipients, who had no prior SARS-CoV-2 infection, showed negative nucleocapsid antibodies. Sequencing used immunoSEQ multiplex PCR; TCRdb keeps in-frame clones, though not all of them. This sample has about 41,000 clones; over 75% occur once, and the top ten carry 2.5% to 3%.

The V gene is TRBV14, the J gene TRBJ2-2, with D perhaps TRBD2 (6 bases). This specimen consisted of CD4+ T cells from PBMCs cultured with HCoV-NL63 spike peptides, obtained before COVID-19 vaccination. The origin of this receptor is a human donor who received a COVID-19 vaccine. CDR3 in amino acids: CASSQDWGRWTGELFF. As DNA, the CDR3 is TGTGCCAGCAGCCAAGATTGGGGGAGGTGGACCGGGGAGCTGTTTTTT.